This TCR beta chain originates from a study of fetal regulatory T cell absence and autoimmunity. About the study: Without clinical diabetes, IPEX patients showed exocrine pancreas autoimmunity. Notes on the study in general: TRB gene family usage was broadly similar in cord blood and pancreas. The oligoclonal enrichment was interpreted as supporting antigen-driven pancreatic autoimmunity before birth in IPEX syndrome. Oligoclonal TCR enrichment in pancreas over cord blood reached over 100-fold for some clones.

Sequencing was performed with immunoSEQ multiplex PCR; in TCRdb, only in-frame clones are kept and a portion is missing. The data contain about 46,000 clones, approximately 83% of them singletons. CDR1 SGHNT and CDR2 YYREEE come from the germline V gene (reference sequence). The V gene end was trimmed by 4 bases and the J gene end by 1 base; junction bases not matched to a gene: 4. The CDR3 length is 15 residues. Points on this clone: The antigen is not known.

The chain couples TRBV5-4 to TRBJ2-5, with 10 bases that match TRBD2. This clonotype was obtained from a newborn boy with IPEX syndrome. Material: cord blood. The CDR3 protein is CASSARTSGQETQYF. The CDR3 DNA follows: TGTGCCAGCAGCGCCCGGACTAGCGGCCAAGAGACCCAGTACTTC.